The entry below describes one T cell receptor beta chain. This record comes from a study of blood T cell repertoires in COVID-19. Looking at the study overall: Sites across the United States, Italy and Spain contributed samples from acute and convalescent COVID-19. Sample material is recorded as cDNA or gDNA derived from T cells, B-cell-depleted T cells, or PBMCs.

As processed by the authors: Amplification of reference gene primers was used by the study to estimate nucleated cell counts. TCRdb's copy holds only in-frame clones and misses some; the assay was immunoSEQ multiplex PCR. The V and J calls and clone size were taken over from that table, and D and trimming were inferred from the DNA. Of 180,000 or so clones detected, roughly 85% appear once; the ten largest clones hold roughly 8%. The V and J ends lost 2 bases and 5 bases, in that order; junction bases with no gene match: 4. CDR3 size: 14 residues. CDR1 SGDLS and CDR2 YYNGEE come from the germline V gene.

The sample was peripheral blood. The clonotype was recovered from a man in his fifties or sixties with acute or convalescent COVID-19. The gene calls are TRBV9 and TRBJ1-1; 9 bases align to TRBD1. Here the CDR3 DNA reads TGTGCCAGCAGCGTTCGACAGGGGGGGACTGAAGCTTTCTTT. Translating it yields CASSVRQGGTEAFF. Based on the CDR3 plus reference TRBV9 and TRBJ1-1, the full variable domain is DSGVTQTPKHLITATGQRVTLRCSPRSGDLSVYWYQQSLDQGLQFLIQYYNGEERAKGNILERFSAQQFPDLHSELNLSSLELGDSALYFCASSVRQGGTEAFFGQGTRLTVV.